This TCR beta chain emerged from a study of CD8+ T cells in alopecia areata. The treatment denotes: oral pan-JAK inhibitor, 5-10 mg twice daily. RNA, once extracted, was reverse transcribed into cDNA for use as the sequencing template. Sequenced by immunoSEQ multiplex PCR; TCRdb stores in-frame clones only, minus some. The sample contains 180,000 or so clones, about 47% of which appear only once. Germline-derived CDR1 and CDR2 are LNHNV and YYDKDF (reference sequence). Trimming removed 0 bases at V and 2 bases at J, with 10 bases between. The CDR3 totals 15 residues. The clonotype comes from a human donor with alopecia areata. This material consisted of CD8+ T cells sorted from blood, taken at week 52, from a patient treated with tofacitinib. The chain couples TRBV15 to TRBJ2-5; a weak D match, TRBD1 (6 bases). The CDR3 sequence: CATSRDWGQQETQYF. The CDR3 DNA follows: TGTGCCACCAGCAGAGATTGGGGACAACAAGAGACCCAGTACTTC. Full variable domain (outside the CDR3, taken from reference TRBV15 and TRBJ2-5): DAMVIQNPRYQVTQFGKPVTLSCSQTLNHNVMYWYQQKSSQAPKLLFHYYDKDFNNEADTPDNFQSRRPNTSFCFLDIRSPGLGDTAMYLCATSRDWGQQETQYFGPGTRLLVL.